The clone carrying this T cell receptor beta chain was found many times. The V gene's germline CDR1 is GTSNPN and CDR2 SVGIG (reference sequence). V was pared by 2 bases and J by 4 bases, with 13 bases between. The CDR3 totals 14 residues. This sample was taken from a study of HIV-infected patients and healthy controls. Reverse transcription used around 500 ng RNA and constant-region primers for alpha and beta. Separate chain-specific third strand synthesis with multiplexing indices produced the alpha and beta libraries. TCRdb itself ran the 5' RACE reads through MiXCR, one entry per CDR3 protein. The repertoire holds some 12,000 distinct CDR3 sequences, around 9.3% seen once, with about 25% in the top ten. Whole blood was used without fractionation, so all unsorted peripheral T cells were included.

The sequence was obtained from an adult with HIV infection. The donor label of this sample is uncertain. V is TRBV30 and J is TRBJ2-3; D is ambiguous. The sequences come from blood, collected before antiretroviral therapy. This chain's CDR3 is CAWSRTSRPDTQYF. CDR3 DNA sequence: TGTGCCTGGAGTCGGACGTCCCGTCCAGATACGCAGTATTTT.